This TCR beta chain was recovered during a study of blood T cells in healthy people across ages. A second roughly 7 to 11 cycle PCR used barcoded and J-beta primers. TCRdb itself ran the 5' RACE reads through MiXCR, one entry per CDR3 protein. Of some 930,000 distinct CDR3 sequences in the sample, about 29% are singletons; the top ten hold 9.5% to 13%. In regard to this clonotype: Relative to the germline gene, one junction end is altered; a read error may explain this.

These data also featured in a second study, about T cells of mothers and their children.

Sequenced: blood. The receptor was isolated from a woman aged 40 to 50 in good health.

The CDR3 DNA reads as TGTGCCAGCAGAACTAGCGGTAGCGCAGATATGCAGTATTTT. The encoded protein is CASRTSGSADMQYF. This sequence joins TRBV12-3 or TRBV12-4 and TRBJ2-3; 8 bases are a match to TRBD2. This CDR3 spans 14 amino acids.